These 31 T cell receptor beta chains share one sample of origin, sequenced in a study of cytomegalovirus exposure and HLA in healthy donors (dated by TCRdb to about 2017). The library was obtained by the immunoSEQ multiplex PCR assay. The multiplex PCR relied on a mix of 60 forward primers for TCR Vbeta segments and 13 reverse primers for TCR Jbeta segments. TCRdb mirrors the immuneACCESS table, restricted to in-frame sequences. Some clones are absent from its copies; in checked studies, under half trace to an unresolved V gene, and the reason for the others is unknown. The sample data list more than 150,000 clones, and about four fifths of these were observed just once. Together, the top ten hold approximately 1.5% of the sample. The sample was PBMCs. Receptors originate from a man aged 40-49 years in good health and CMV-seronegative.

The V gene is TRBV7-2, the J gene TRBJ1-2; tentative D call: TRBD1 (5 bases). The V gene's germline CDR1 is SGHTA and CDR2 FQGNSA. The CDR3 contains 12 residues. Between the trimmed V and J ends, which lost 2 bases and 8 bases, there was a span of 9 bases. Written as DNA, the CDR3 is TGTGCCAGCAGCTTAATGGGGCGCGGCTACACCTTC. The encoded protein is CASSLMGRGYTF.

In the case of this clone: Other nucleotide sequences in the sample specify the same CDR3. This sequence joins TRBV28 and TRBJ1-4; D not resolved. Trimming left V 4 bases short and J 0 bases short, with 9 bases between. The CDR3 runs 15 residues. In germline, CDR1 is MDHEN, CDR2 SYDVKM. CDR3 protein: CASSSGSATNEKLFF. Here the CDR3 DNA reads TGTGCCAGCAGTTCCGGGTCTGCAACTAATGAAAAACTGTTTTTT.

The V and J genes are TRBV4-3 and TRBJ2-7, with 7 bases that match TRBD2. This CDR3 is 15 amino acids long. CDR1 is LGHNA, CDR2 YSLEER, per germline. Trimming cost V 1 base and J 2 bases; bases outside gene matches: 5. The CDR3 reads CASSQGGGAAYEQYF. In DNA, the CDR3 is TGCGCCAGCAGCCAAGGGGGGGGAGCGGCCTACGAGCAGTACTTC.

CDR3 protein: CASSNTRHQSSYEQYF. The CDR3 nucleotides read TGTGCCAGCAGCAACACCCGACACCAGAGCTCCTACGAGCAGTACTTC. The chain joins TRBV7-3 to TRBJ2-7, with D unclear. V was pared by 5 bases and J by 0 bases, with 17 bases between. The CDR3 consists of 16 residues. In germline, CDR1 is SGHTA, CDR2 FQGTGA. The variable domain in full, completed from reference TRBV7-3 and TRBJ2-7, reads GAGVSQTPSNKVTEKGKYVELRCDPISGHTALYWYRQSLGQGPEFLIYFQGTGAADDSGLPNDRFFAVRPEGSVSTLKIQRTERGDSAVYLCASSNTRHQSSYEQYFGPGTRLTVT.

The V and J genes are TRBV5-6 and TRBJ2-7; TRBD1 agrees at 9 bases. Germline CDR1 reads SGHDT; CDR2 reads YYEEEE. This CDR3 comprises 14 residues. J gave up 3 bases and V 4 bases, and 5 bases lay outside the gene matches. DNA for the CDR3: TGTGCCAGCAGCCCGGGACAGGGTCGCTACGAGCAGTACTTC. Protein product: CASSPGQGRYEQYF.

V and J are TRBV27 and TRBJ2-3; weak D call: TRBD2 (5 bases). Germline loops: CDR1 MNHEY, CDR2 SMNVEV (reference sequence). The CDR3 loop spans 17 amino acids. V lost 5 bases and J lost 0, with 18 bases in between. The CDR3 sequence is CASSPLRGQSSTDTQYF. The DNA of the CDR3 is TGTGCCAGCAGTCCCTTACGAGGGCAGTCAAGCACAGATACGCAGTATTTT.

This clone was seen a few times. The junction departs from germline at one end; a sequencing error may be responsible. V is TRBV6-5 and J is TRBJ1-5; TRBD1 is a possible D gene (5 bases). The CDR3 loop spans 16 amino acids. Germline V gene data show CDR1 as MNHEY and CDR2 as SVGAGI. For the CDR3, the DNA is TGTGCCAGCACTTACCCAGTTGGGGGGAGGAGTCAGCCCCAGCATTTT. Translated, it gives CASTYPVGGRSQPQHF.

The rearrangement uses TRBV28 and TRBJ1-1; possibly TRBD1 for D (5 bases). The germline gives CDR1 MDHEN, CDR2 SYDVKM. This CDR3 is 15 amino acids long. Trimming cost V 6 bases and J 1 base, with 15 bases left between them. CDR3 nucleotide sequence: TGTGCCAGCAGAACCCATGGGGGGGAGAACACTGAAGCTTTCTTT. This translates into CASRTHGGENTEAFF.

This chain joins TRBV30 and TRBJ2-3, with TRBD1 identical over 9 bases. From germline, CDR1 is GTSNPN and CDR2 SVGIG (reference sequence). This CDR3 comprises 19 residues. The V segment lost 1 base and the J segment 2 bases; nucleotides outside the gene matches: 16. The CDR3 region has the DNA TGTGCCTGGAGTGCCCCTCCGTGGGACAGGGAAACCCCCACAGATACGCAGTATTTT. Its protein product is CAWSAPPWDRETPTDTQYF.

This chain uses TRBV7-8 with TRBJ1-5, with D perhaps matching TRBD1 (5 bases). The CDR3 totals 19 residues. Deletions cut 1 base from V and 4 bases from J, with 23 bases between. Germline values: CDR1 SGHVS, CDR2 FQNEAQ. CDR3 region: CASSLEPWGSWTTNQPQHF. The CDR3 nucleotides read TGTGCCAGCAGCTTAGAACCTTGGGGGTCATGGACTACAAATCAGCCCCAGCATTTT.

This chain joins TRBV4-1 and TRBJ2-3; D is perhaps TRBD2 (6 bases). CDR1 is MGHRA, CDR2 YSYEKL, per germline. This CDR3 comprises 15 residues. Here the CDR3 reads CASQLQGLSTDTQYF. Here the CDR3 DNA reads TGCGCAAGCCAACTCCAGGGACTCAGCACAGATACGCAGTATTTT.

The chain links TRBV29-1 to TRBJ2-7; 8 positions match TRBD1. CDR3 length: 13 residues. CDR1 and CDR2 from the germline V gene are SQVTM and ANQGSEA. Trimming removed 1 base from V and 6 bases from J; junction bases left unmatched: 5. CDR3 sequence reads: CSVEGTGSGEQYF. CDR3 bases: TGCAGCGTTGAAGGGACAGGGTCTGGCGAGCAGTACTTC.

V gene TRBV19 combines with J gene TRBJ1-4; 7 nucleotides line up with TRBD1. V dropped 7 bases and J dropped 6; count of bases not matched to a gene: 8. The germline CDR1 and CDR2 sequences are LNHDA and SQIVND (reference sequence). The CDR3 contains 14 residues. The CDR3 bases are TGTGCCAGTAATGACGACAGGGTGCATGAAAAACTGTTTTTT. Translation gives CASNDDRVHEKLFF.

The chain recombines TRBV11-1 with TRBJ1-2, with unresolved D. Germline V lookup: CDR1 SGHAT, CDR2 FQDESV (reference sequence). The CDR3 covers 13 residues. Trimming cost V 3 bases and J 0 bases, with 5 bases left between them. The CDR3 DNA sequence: TGTGCCAGCAGCTTCACACCTAACTATGGCTACACCTTC. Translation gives CASSFTPNYGYTF. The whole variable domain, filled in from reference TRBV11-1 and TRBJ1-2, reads EAEVAQSPRYKITEKSQAVAFWCDPISGHATLYWYRQILGQGPELLVQFQDESVVDDSQLPKDRFSAERLKGVDSTLKIQPAELGDSAMYLCASSFTPNYGYTFGSGTRLTVV.

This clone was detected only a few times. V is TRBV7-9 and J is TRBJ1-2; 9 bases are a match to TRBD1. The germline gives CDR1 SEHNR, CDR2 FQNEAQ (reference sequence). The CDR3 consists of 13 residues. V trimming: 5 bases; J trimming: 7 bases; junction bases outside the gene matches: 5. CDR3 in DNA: TGTGCCAGCAGCCCCGGGACAGGGAGTGGCTACACCTTC. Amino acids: CASSPGTGSGYTF. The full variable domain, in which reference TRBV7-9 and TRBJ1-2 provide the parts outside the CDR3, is DTGVSQNPRHKITKRGQNVTFRCDPISEHNRLYWYRQTLGQGPEFLTYFQNEAQLEKSRLLSDRFSAERPKGSFSTLEIQRTEQGDSAMYLCASSPGTGSGYTFGSGTRLTVV.

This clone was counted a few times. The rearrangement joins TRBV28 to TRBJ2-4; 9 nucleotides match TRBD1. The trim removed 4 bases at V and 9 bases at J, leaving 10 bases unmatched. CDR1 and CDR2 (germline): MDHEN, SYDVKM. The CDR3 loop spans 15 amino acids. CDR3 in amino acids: CASSSRDRARGIQYF. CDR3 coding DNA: TGTGCCAGCAGTTCCCGGGACAGGGCTCGGGGCATTCAGTACTTC.

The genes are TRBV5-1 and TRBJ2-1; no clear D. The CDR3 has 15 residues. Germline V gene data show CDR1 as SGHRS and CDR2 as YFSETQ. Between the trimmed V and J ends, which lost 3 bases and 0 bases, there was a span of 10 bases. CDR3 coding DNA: TGCGCCAGCAGCTCAACGACGGGCTCCTACAATGAGCAGTTCTTC. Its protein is CASSSTTGSYNEQFF.

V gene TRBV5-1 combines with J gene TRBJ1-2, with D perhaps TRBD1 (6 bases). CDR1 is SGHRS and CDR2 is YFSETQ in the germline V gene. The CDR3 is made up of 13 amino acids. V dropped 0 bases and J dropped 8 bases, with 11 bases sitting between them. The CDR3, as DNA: TGCGCCAGCAGCTTGGAAGGCAGGGGAGGCTACACCTTC. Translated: CASSLEGRGGYTF. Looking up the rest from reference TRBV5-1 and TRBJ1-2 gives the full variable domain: KAGVTQTPRYLIKTRGQQVTLSCSPISGHRSVSWYQQTPGQGLQFLFEYFSETQRNKGNFPGRFSGRQFSNSRSEMNVSTLELGDSALYLCASSLEGRGGYTFGSGTRLTVV.

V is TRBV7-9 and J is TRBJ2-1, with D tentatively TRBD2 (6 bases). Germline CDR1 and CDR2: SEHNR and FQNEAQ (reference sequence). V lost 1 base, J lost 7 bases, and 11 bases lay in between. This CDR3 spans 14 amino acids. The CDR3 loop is CASSLGSEGNEQFF. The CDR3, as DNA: TGTGCCAGCAGCTTAGGATCGGAGGGAAATGAGCAGTTCTTC. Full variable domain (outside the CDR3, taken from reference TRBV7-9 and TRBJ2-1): DTGVSQNPRHKITKRGQNVTFRCDPISEHNRLYWYRQTLGQGPEFLTYFQNEAQLEKSRLLSDRFSAERPKGSFSTLEIQRTEQGDSAMYLCASSLGSEGNEQFFGPGTRLTVL.

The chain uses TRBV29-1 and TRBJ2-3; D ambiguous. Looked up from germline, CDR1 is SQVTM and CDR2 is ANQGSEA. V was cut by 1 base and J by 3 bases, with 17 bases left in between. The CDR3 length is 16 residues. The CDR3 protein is CSVEGGPLGPTDTQYF. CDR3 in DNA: TGCAGCGTTGAAGGCGGTCCCCTAGGCCCAACAGATACGCAGTATTTT.

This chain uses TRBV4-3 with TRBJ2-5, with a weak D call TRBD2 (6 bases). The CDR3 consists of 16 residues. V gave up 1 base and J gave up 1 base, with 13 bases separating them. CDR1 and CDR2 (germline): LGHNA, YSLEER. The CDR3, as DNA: TGCGCCAGCAGCCAAGCCAGGAGGGGTTTCCAAGAGACCCAGTACTTC. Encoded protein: CASSQARRGFQETQYF.

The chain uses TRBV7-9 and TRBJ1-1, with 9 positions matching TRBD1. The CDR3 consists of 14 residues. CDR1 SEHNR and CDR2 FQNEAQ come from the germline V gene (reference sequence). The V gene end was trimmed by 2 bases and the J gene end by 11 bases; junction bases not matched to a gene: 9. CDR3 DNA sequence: TGTGCCAGCAGCTTACTAGCGACAGGGGGAAGTGCTTTCTTT. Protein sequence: CASSLLATGGSAFF.

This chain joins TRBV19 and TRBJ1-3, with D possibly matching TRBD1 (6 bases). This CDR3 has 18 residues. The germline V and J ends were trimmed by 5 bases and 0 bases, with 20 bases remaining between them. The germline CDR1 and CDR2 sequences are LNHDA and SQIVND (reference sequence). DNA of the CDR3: TGTGCCAGTAGTCTTGGGGGCGAATTCAGAATCTCTGGAAACACCATATATTTT. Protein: CASSLGGEFRISGNTIYF. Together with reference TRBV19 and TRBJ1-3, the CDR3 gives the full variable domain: DGGITQSPKYLFRKEGQNVTLSCEQNLNHDAMYWYRQDPGQGLRLIYYSQIVNDFQKGDIAEGYSVSREKKESFPLTVTSAQKNPTAFYLCASSLGGEFRISGNTIYFGEGSWLTVV.

The CDR3 region has the DNA TGTGCCAGCAGAACTAGGCGCTACACTGAAGCTTTCTTT. This sequence encodes CASRTRRYTEAFF. The chain is built from TRBV6-5 and TRBJ1-1; D call uncertain. The ends were cut back, 6 bases at V and 3 bases at J, with 11 bases in the middle. This CDR3 region has 13 residues. Germline V gene data show CDR1 as MNHEY and CDR2 as SVGAGI.

In DNA form, the CDR3 reads TGTGCCACCAGCAGAGGATCCTCAGGGACAGGGAACTGGGGCAATCAGCCCCAGCATTTT. It codes for CATSRGSSGTGNWGNQPQHF. The chain uses TRBV15 and TRBJ1-5; 9 positions agree with TRBD1. The CDR3 runs to 20 residues. CDR1 LNHNV and CDR2 YYDKDF come from the germline V gene (reference sequence). V lost 1 base and J lost 2; bases outside the gene matches: 15.

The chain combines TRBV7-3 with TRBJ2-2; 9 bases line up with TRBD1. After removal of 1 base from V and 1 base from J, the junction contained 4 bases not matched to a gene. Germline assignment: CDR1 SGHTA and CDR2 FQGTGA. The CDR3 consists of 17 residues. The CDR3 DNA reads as TGTGCCAGCAGCTTAATCCTGGGACAGGGGAACACCGGGGAGCTGTTTTTT. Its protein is CASSLILGQGNTGELFF.

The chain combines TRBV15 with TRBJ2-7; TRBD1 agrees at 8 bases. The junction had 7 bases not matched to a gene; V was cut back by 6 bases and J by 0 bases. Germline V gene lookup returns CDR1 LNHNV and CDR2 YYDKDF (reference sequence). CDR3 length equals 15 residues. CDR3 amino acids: CATSYTGTGSYEQYF. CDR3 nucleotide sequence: TGTGCCACCAGTTATACCGGGACAGGCTCCTACGAGCAGTACTTC.

The CDR3 sequence is CASSGRGADTQYF. For the CDR3, the DNA is TGTGCCAGCAGCGGCCGGGGGGCAGATACGCAGTATTTT. The rearrangement links TRBV7-2 to TRBJ2-3, with 7 bases fitting TRBD2. CDR1 is SGHTA, CDR2 FQGNSA, per germline. The trim removed 5 bases at V and 4 bases at J, leaving 3 bases unmatched. This CDR3 spans 13 amino acids. Complete variable domain (other parts from reference TRBV7-2 and TRBJ2-3): GAGVSQSPSNKVTEKGKDVELRCDPISGHTALYWYRQSLGQGLEFLIYFQGNSAPDKSGLPSDRFSAERTGGSVSTLTIQRTQQEDSAVYLCASSGRGADTQYFGPGTRLTVL.

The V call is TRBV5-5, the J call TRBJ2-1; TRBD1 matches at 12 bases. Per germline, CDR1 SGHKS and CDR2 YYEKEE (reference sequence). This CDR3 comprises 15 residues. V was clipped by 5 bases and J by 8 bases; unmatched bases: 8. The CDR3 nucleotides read TGTGCCAGCAGGCCCGGGACAGGGGGCATGTATGAGCAGTTCTTC. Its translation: CASRPGTGGMYEQFF.

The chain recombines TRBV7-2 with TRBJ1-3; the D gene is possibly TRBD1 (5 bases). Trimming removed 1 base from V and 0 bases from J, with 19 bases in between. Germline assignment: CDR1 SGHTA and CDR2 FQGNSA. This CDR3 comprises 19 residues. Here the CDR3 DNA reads TGTGCCAGCAGCTTAGGGCTGTCCCGCAGGGCCCACTCTGGAAACACCATATATTTT. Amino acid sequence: CASSLGLSRRAHSGNTIYF. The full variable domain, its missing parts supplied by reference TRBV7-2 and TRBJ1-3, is GAGVSQSPSNKVTEKGKDVELRCDPISGHTALYWYRQSLGQGLEFLIYFQGNSAPDKSGLPSDRFSAERTGGSVSTLTIQRTQQEDSAVYLCASSLGLSRRAHSGNTIYFGEGSWLTVV.

The CDR3 DNA sequence: TGTGCCAGCAGCCCCTCGGCGGCTCGAACTCATACGCAGTATTTT. Protein: CASSPSAARTHTQYF. V and J are TRBV7-9 and TRBJ2-3; D remains ambiguous. Trimming took 5 bases from V and 7 from J, leaving 19 bases between them. In germline, CDR1 is SEHNR, CDR2 FQNEAQ (reference sequence). This CDR3 comprises 15 residues.